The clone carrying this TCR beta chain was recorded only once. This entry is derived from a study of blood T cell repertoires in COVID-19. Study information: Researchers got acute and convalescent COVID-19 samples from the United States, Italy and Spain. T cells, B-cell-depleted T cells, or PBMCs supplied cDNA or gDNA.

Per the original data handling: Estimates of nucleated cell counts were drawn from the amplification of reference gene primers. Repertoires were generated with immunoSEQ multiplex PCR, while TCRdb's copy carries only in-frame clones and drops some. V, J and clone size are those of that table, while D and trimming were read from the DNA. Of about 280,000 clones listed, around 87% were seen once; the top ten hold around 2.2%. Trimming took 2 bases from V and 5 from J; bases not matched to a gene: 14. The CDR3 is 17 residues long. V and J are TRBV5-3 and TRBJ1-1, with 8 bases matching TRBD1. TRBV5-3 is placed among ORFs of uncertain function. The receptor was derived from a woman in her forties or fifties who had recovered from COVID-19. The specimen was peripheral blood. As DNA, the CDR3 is TGTGCCAGAAGCTTTTTTCATAAGGACAGGGAAAGAACTGAAGCTTTCTTT. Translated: CARSFFHKDRERTEAFF.